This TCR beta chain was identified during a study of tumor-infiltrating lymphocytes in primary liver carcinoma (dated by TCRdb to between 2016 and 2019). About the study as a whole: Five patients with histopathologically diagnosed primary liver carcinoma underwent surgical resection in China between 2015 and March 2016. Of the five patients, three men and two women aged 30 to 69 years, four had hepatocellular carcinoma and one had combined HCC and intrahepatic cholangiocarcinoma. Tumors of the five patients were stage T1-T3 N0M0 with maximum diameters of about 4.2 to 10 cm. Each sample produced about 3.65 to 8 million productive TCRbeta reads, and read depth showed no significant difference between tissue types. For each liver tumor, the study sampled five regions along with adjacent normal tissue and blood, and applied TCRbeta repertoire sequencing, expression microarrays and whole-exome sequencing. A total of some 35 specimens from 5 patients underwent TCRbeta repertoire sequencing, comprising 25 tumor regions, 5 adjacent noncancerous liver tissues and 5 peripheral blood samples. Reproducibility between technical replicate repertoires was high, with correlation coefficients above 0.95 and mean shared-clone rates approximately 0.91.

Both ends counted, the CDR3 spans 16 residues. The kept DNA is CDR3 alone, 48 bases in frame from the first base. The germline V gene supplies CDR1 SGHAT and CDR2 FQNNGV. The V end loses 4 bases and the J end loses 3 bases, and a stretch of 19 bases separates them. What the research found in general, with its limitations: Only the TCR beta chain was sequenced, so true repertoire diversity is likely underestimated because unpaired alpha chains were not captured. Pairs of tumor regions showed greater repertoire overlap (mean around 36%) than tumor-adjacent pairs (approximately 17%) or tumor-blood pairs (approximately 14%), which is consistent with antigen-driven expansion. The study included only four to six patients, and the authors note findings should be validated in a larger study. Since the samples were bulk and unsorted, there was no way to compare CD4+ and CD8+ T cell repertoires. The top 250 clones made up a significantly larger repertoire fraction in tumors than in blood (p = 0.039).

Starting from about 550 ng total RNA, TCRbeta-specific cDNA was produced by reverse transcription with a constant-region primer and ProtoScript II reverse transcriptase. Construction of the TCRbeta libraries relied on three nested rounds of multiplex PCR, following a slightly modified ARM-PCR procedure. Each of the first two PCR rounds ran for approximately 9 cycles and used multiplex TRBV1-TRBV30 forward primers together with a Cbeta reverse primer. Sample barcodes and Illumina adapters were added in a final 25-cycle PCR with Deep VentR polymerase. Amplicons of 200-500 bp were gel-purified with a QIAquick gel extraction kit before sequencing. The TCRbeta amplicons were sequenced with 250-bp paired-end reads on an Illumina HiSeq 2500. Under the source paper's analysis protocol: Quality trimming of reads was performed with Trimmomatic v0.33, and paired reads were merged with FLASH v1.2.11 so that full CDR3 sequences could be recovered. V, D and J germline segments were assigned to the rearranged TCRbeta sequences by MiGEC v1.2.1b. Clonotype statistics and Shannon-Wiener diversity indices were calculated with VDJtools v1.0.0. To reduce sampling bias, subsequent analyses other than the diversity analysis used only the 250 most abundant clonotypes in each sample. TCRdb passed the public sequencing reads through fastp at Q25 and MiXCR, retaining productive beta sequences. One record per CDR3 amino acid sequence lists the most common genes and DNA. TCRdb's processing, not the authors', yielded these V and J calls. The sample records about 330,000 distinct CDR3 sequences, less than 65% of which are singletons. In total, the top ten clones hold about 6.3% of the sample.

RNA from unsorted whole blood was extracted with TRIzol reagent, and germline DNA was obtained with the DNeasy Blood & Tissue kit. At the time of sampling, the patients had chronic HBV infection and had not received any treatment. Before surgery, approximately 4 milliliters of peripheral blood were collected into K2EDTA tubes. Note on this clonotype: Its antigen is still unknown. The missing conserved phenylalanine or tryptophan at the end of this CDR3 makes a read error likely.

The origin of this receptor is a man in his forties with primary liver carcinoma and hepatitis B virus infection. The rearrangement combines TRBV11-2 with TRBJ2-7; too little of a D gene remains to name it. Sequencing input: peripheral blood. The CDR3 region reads CASSSDAGGISYEQYL. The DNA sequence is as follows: TGTGCCAGCAGCTCAGATGCAGGTGGGATCAGCTACGAGCAGTACCTC.